One sample yielded the 29 T cell receptor beta chains listed below, sequenced in a study of metastatic and nonmetastatic thyroid tumors. Nobody among the patients had been given any treatment before thyroid surgery. With MiXCR, TCRdb reprocessed the PCR reads. The repertoire holds 45,000 to 50,000 clones, around 20% seen once, with about 3.8% in the top ten. The specimen sequenced was blood. These receptors were obtained from a male donor with papillary thyroid cancer or a benign thyroid nodule (not recorded which). Some clones in this sample may be carry-over from other donors' samples.

J is TRBJ2-7 and V is TRBV4-1; D is unresolved. The V and J ends lost 2 bases and 4 bases respectively, with 9 bases between them. In germline, CDR1 is MGHRA, CDR2 YSYEKL. This CDR3 region has 13 residues. The CDR3, as DNA: TGCGCCAGCAGCCAACAGGACGGTTACGAGCAGTACTTC. Its translation: CASSQQDGYEQYF.

Only a few counts were recorded for this clone. This chain connects TRBV12-3 or TRBV12-4 to TRBJ2-2; tentatively, D is TRBD1 (6 bases). The V and J ends lost 4 bases and 8 bases respectively, with 20 bases between them. The CDR3 has 16 amino acids. The CDR3 DNA follows: TGTGCCAGCAGTTCGCTCGTAGGGACATTCGGTGGGGAGCTGTTTTTT. As protein: CASSSLVGTFGGELFF.

V usage is TRBV4-2 and J usage is TRBJ1-5; D gene unclear. This CDR3 is built from 15 residues. From germline, CDR1 is LGHNA and CDR2 YNFKEQ. V was trimmed by 1 base and J by 5 bases, leaving 12 bases between them. CDR3 coding DNA: TGTGCCAGCAGCCAAGCCCCTTATGGGTATCAGCCCCAGCATTTT. Translation gives CASSQAPYGYQPQHF.

This clone has a count of ten or more. This chain joins TRBV9 and TRBJ2-1; no definite D call. CDR3 length: 14 amino acids. The germline V gene encodes CDR1 SGDLS and CDR2 YYNGEE. V shed 1 base and J shed 0 bases, with 5 bases lying between them. The CDR3 reads CASSVQSSYNEQFF. The CDR3 DNA is TGTGCCAGCAGCGTACAAAGCTCCTACAATGAGCAGTTCTTC. Combining the CDR3 with reference TRBV9 and TRBJ2-1 gives the whole variable domain DSGVTQTPKHLITATGQRVTLRCSPRSGDLSVYWYQQSLDQGLQFLIQYYNGEERAKGNILERFSAQQFPDLHSELNLSSLELGDSALYFCASSVQSSYNEQFFGPGTRLTVL.

The genes are TRBV2 and TRBJ2-7, with 9 bases aligning to TRBD1. Looked up from germline, CDR1 is SNHLY and CDR2 is FYNNEI. V lost 7 bases and J lost 2; bases outside the gene matches: 6. The length of the CDR3 is 14 residues. CDR3 DNA: TGTGCCAGCATTGGACAGGGGAAAACCTACGAGCAGTACTTC. The encoded protein is CASIGQGKTYEQYF.

This clone was found a few times. V is TRBV5-1 and J is TRBJ1-6; D not certain. V dropped 4 bases and J dropped 5 bases, with 13 bases sitting between them. This CDR3 is built from 15 residues. CDR1 SGHRS and CDR2 YFSETQ come from the germline V gene. CDR3 sequence (DNA): TGCGCCAGCAGCCGGGAGGGAAATAATAATTCACCCCTCCACTTT. Translating gives CASSREGNNNSPLHF.

With respect to this clone: The junction and the germline gene differ at one end; a read error may be behind it. This chain joins TRBV2 and TRBJ2-2; no reliable D call. This CDR3 has 15 amino acids. Looked up from germline, CDR1 is SNHLY and CDR2 is FYNNEI. CDR3 region: CASSGETLGSGELFF. The CDR3 coding sequence is TGTGCCAGCAGTGGCGAGACGTTGGGCTCCGGTGAGCTGTTTTTT.

The V gene is TRBV9, the J gene TRBJ2-3; weak D call: TRBD2 (5 bases). Germline V gene data show CDR1 as SGDLS and CDR2 as YYNGEE. Trimming removed 2 bases from V and 2 bases from J, with 18 bases in between. The CDR3 is 17 residues long. CDR3 DNA sequence: TGTGCCAGCAGCGTGGGCGGGTCTACTCTAAACACAGATACGCAGTATTTT. Translated: CASSVGGSTLNTDTQYF. The complete variable domain, with remaining parts taken from reference TRBV9 and TRBJ2-3, reads DSGVTQTPKHLITATGQRVTLRCSPRSGDLSVYWYQQSLDQGLQFLIQYYNGEERAKGNILERFSAQQFPDLHSELNLSSLELGDSALYFCASSVGGSTLNTDTQYFGPGTRLTVL.

The sample holds a few counts of this clone. Mismatch with germline at one junction end may stem from a read error. The J gene is TRBJ2-7, the V gene TRBV19; 7 bases match TRBD1. CDR1 and CDR2 (germline): LNHDA, SQIVND (reference sequence). The CDR3 consists of 13 residues. CDR3 nucleotide sequence: TGTGCCAGTCGTGAGCAGGGGGTATACGAGAAGTACTTC. As protein: CASREQGVYEKYF.

Here the CDR3 DNA reads TGTGCCTGGAGTGCCCTCATGGGTCCGCGGGAGACCCAGTACTTC. Its translation is CAWSALMGPRETQYF. J is TRBJ2-5 and V is TRBV30, with D hard to call. The V gene lost 1 base and the J gene lost 5 bases, with 17 bases spanning the gap. CDR1 and CDR2 (germline): GTSNPN, SVGIG (reference sequence). CDR3 length: 15 residues.

This chain connects TRBV30 to TRBJ2-7; D is unresolved. This CDR3 contains 10 residues. V lost 1 base and J lost 12, with 10 bases in between. Per germline, CDR1 GTSNPN and CDR2 SVGIG (reference sequence). In DNA form, the CDR3 reads TGTGCCTGGAGTGAGTCCCGGTGGTACTTC. This sequence encodes CAWSESRWYF.

CDR3 in amino acids: CASSQDPLQPQHF. The CDR3 DNA reads TGCGCCAGCAGCCAAGATCCCCTTCAGCCCCAGCATTTT. This chain uses TRBV4-1 with TRBJ1-5; D is unclear. The length of the CDR3 is 13 residues. The V and J ends lost 0 bases and 6 bases respectively, with 6 bases between them. Looked up from germline, CDR1 is MGHRA and CDR2 is YSYEKL.

This clone was seen repeatedly, ten times or more. The chain employs TRBV20-1 and TRBJ1-1; TRBD1 agrees at 7 bases. Looked up from germline, CDR1 is DFQATT and CDR2 is SNEGSKA (reference sequence). The CDR3 length is 12 residues. The ends lost 5 bases at V and 5 bases at J; junction bases unmatched: 5. The CDR3 sequence is CSAFTGETEAFF. In DNA form, the CDR3 reads TGCAGTGCTTTCACAGGGGAGACTGAAGCTTTCTTT.

The chain couples TRBV28 to TRBJ2-7, with TRBD1 matching 8 bases. The CDR3 has 13 residues. Trimming cost V 6 bases and J 6 bases; bases outside gene matches: 7. Germline values: CDR1 MDHEN, CDR2 SYDVKM. The CDR3 here is CASRRQGIREQYF. CDR3 bases: TGTGCCAGCAGGCGACAGGGGATTCGCGAGCAGTACTTC.

The chain is built from TRBV16 and TRBJ2-4; 8 bases fit TRBD2. Per germline, CDR1 KGHSY and CDR2 FQNENV. J was trimmed by 9 bases and V by 1 base; bases with no gene match: 11. CDR3 length: 16 amino acids. CDR3 DNA sequence: TGTGCCAGCAGCCAATGGGCCGGGGCTAGCGGGCTCATTCAGTACTTC. It yields the protein CASSQWAGASGLIQYF.

The chain combines TRBV15 with TRBJ2-2; the D gene is possibly TRBD2 (5 bases). Germline CDR1 is LNHNV and CDR2 is YYDKDF (reference sequence). This CDR3 contains 15 residues. Deletions cut 4 bases from V and 2 bases from J, with 11 bases between. The CDR3 loop is CATSTRVFNTGELFF. The CDR3 region has the DNA TGTGCCACCAGCACGAGGGTTTTTAACACCGGGGAGCTGTTTTTT.

This clone has a count of ten or more. J is TRBJ2-3 and V is TRBV6-1, with TRBD1 matching over 9 bases. V shed 6 bases, J shed 3 bases, and the junction held 1 base outside the gene matches. The CDR3 is made up of 13 amino acids. Germline V gives CDR1 MNHNS, CDR2 SASEGT. The CDR3 DNA sequence: TGTGCCAGCAGGGACAGGGGAACAGATACGCAGTATTTT. Translating it yields CASRDRGTDTQYF.

This clone was picked up a small number of times. V usage is TRBV6-1 and J usage is TRBJ2-1; 8 nucleotides line up with TRBD2. V dropped 4 bases and J dropped 12; count of bases not matched to a gene: 5. The CDR3 length is 12 residues. Germline V lookup: CDR1 MNHNS, CDR2 SASEGT. CDR3: CASSARGAGQFF. The CDR3 nucleotides are TGTGCCAGCAGTGCGCGGGGGGCAGGGCAGTTCTTC.

This clone was observed many times. The CDR3 protein is CSARDIVPEQPSSYNEQFF. Written as DNA, the CDR3 is TGCAGTGCTAGAGATATAGTCCCGGAGCAGCCGAGCTCCTACAATGAGCAGTTCTTC. The chain joins TRBV20-1 to TRBJ2-1, with no clear D. Germline V gene lookup returns CDR1 DFQATT and CDR2 SNEGSKA (reference sequence). V lost 0 bases to trimming and J lost 0 bases, with 21 bases between them. CDR3 length equals 19 residues.

Worth noting for this clone: Relative to the germline gene, one junction end is altered; a read error may explain this. V usage is TRBV5-8 and J usage is TRBJ2-2; perhaps TRBD1 as D (6 bases). Per germline, CDR1 SGHTS and CDR2 YDEGEE. The CDR3 runs 15 residues. Written as DNA, the CDR3 is TGTACCAGCAGCTCGAACAGGGACAACACCGGGGAGCTGTTTTTT. Translating gives CTSSSNRDNTGELFF.

This clone was seen repeatedly, ten times or more. CDR3: CASSQAGDGNTIYF. CDR3 nucleotides: TGTGCCAGCAGCCAAGCAGGGGACGGTAACACCATATATTTT. The chain links TRBV4-2 to TRBJ1-3; D might be TRBD1 (6 bases). Between the trimmed V and J ends, which lost 1 base and 7 bases, there was a span of 11 bases. Germline V gives CDR1 LGHNA, CDR2 YNFKEQ. CDR3 size: 14 residues.

This clone came up many times. The chain employs TRBV30 and TRBJ1-4; D ambiguous. Trimming pared 2 bases from V and 8 bases from J, leaving 6 bases between. The CDR3 has 11 residues. Germline CDR1 is GTSNPN and CDR2 is SVGIG (reference sequence). For the CDR3, the DNA is TGTGCCTGGAGTATCGGCGAAAAACTGTTTTTT. Encoded protein: CAWSIGEKLFF.

V and J are TRBV6-2 or TRBV6-3 and TRBJ2-7; 7 bases map to TRBD1. Per the germline V gene, CDR1 is MNHEY and CDR2 is SVGEGT. The CDR3 totals 15 residues. J was trimmed by 4 bases and V by 1 base; bases with no gene match: 7. CDR3 loop: CASSYFGQEEYEQYF. The CDR3 DNA reads TGTGCCAGCAGTTACTTCGGACAGGAAGAGTACGAGCAGTACTTC.

The rearrangement uses TRBV15 and TRBJ1-1; TRBD1 matches at 9 bases. This CDR3 has 12 residues. Germline V gene lookup returns CDR1 LNHNV and CDR2 YYDKDF (reference sequence). V lost 9 bases to trimming and J lost 4 bases; unmatched junction nucleotides: 3. The CDR3: CATSTGGTEAFF. In DNA, the CDR3 is TGTGCCACGTCGACAGGGGGCACTGAAGCTTTCTTT.

This clone was observed at least ten times. The V call is TRBV19, the J call TRBJ2-7, with D possibly TRBD1 on 6 matching bases. The CDR3 spans 14 residues. Trimming shortened V by 4 bases and J by 1 base, and 11 bases separated the two germline ends. Looked up from germline, CDR1 is LNHDA and CDR2 is SQIVND (reference sequence). Here the CDR3 reads CASSTRGFSYEQYF. The CDR3 DNA reads as TGTGCCAGTAGTACCAGGGGATTTTCCTACGAGCAGTACTTC. Complete variable domain (other parts from reference TRBV19 and TRBJ2-7): DGGITQSPKYLFRKEGQNVTLSCEQNLNHDAMYWYRQDPGQGLRLIYYSQIVNDFQKGDIAEGYSVSREKKESFPLTVTSAQKNPTAFYLCASSTRGFSYEQYFGPGTRLTVT.

This clone has only one observation. This chain connects TRBV20-1 to TRBJ1-6; 7 bases fit TRBD1. CDR1 DFQATT and CDR2 SNEGSKA come from the germline V gene (reference sequence). This CDR3 has 15 residues. The J segment lost 5 bases and the V segment lost 7 bases, leaving 11 bases of the junction unmatched. As DNA, the CDR3 is TGCAGTGTTAAGAAAGGGGGCGAACATAATTCACCCCTCCACTTT. Its protein product is CSVKKGGEHNSPLHF.

This clone was recorded at least ten times. J is TRBJ2-7 and V is TRBV7-9; no firm D call. V lost 1 base to trimming and J lost 8 bases, with 15 bases between them. CDR1 and CDR2 (germline): SEHNR, FQNEAQ (reference sequence). The CDR3 contains 14 residues. The CDR3, as DNA: TGTGCCAGCAGCTTAGGTGGCGAAGTTTTCAAGCAGTACTTC. Its protein is CASSLGGEVFKQYF.

This chain joins TRBV9 and TRBJ1-1, with D unresolved. The germline CDR1 and CDR2 sequences are SGDLS and YYNGEE. V was shortened by 4 bases and J by 1 base, with 14 bases between the two germline ends. The CDR3 covers 15 residues. Written as DNA, the CDR3 is TGTGCCAGCAGCCAGACGATGGGGAGGAACACTGAAGCTTTCTTT. Translating it yields CASSQTMGRNTEAFF.

The chain has TRBV4-1 and TRBJ1-1; D gene uncertain. With 1 base removed from V and 3 bases from J, the gap between germline ends came to 21 bases. The CDR3 has 18 residues. Germline lookup yields CDR1 MGHRA and CDR2 YSYEKL. This CDR3 reads CASSQVNPGQARDTEAFF. CDR3 sequence (DNA): TGCGCCAGCAGCCAAGTTAATCCCGGGCAGGCACGGGACACTGAAGCTTTCTTT.